The 7 T cell receptor beta chains below come from one sample, sequenced in a study of cytomegalovirus exposure and HLA in healthy donors. It was with 60 Vbeta and 13 Jbeta primers that the PCR ran. Assay: immunoSEQ multiplex PCR; the TCRdb copy retains only in-frame clones and omits some. The sample comprises 130,000 to 150,000 clones, approximately 80% of which are singletons, and about 4.3% rests with the top ten. Sequenced material: PBMCs. These receptors were obtained from a man in his forties in good health and CMV-seronegative.

Only a few counts were recorded for this clone. The chain links TRBV6-5 to TRBJ1-5, with D unclear. Germline assignment: CDR1 MNHEY and CDR2 SVGAGI. CDR3 length: 12 amino acids. Trimming left V 8 bases short and J 7 bases short, with 12 bases between. The CDR3 DNA follows: TGTGCCAGCGGGCAGGCGAGACAGCCCCAGCATTTT. As protein: CASGQARQPQHF.

The V call is TRBV6-1, the J call TRBJ1-3, with D possibly TRBD1 on 6 matching bases. The V gene lost 2 bases and the J gene lost 4 bases, with 12 bases spanning the gap. CDR1 and CDR2 (germline): MNHNS, SASEGT. The CDR3 has 15 amino acids. The CDR3 is CASSERAGAGNTIYF. CDR3 bases: TGTGCCAGCAGTGAAAGGGCAGGGGCCGGAAACACCATATATTTT.

This clone was found a few times. The same CDR3 is also encoded by other DNA sequences in this sample. This chain uses TRBV5-1 with TRBJ2-5; TRBD2 matches at 11 bases. The CDR3 runs 15 residues. From germline, CDR1 is SGHRS and CDR2 YFSETQ. With V trimmed by 4 bases and J by 2 bases, 4 bases remained unmatched. The CDR3 DNA reads TGCGCCAGCAGCAGGGGGACTAGCGGACAAGAGACCCAGTACTTC. Its protein product is CASSRGTSGQETQYF.

This chain joins TRBV6-1 and TRBJ2-7, with 11 bases aligning to TRBD1. The CDR3 contains 15 residues. The germline V gene has CDR1 MNHNS and CDR2 SASEGT. Unmatched junction bases numbered 5, after V lost 4 bases and J lost 3 bases. CDR3 DNA sequence: TGTGCCAGCAGTGCTGCCGGGACAGGGGGCTACGAGCAGTACTTC. This encodes CASSAAGTGGYEQYF.

The gene calls are TRBV19 and TRBJ2-2; D is perhaps TRBD2 (6 bases). The CDR3 covers 16 residues. CDR1 is LNHDA and CDR2 is SQIVND in the germline V gene (reference sequence). Trimming stripped 4 bases from V and 0 bases from J, with 12 bases between. The CDR3 spells CASSNRGATNTGELFF. The CDR3 coding sequence is TGTGCCAGTAGTAACCGCGGGGCTACGAACACCGGGGAGCTGTTTTTT.

The chain recombines TRBV10-1 with TRBJ2-5; 10 bases map to TRBD2. TRBJ2-7 matches the DNA end more closely, so the J call is doubtful. From germline, CDR1 is WNHNN and CDR2 SYGVQD (reference sequence). This CDR3 is built from 15 residues. CDR3 DNA: TGCGCCAGCAGTGAGGGACTAGCGGACTCCTACGAGCAGTACTTC. Translating gives CASSEGLADSYEQYF.

The chain uses TRBV19 and TRBJ2-5, with TRBD2 identical over 7 bases. CDR1 is LNHDA and CDR2 is SQIVND in the germline V gene (reference sequence). J was trimmed by 5 bases and V by 5 bases; bases with no gene match: 17. The CDR3 totals 17 residues. The CDR3 DNA reads as TGTGCCAGTAGTGGGGGAGGGCATCGGGCGGAAGTGGAGACCCAGTACTTC. Its protein product is CASSGGGHRAEVETQYF.